Reported below is one T cell receptor (beta chain). What it binds is not known. CDR1 and CDR2 (germline): SGDLS, YYNGEE. Deletions cut 0 bases from V and 0 bases from J, with 6 bases between. This CDR3 has 14 residues. General study findings and limits: Greatest tumor Treg TCR overlap was with tumor naive CD4+ cells. Whole repertoires were not studied in the larger cohort, only one V-J beta rearrangement. Tumor memory CD4+ T cell TCR gene usage was found to cluster with blood and lymph node memory CD4+ cells and with lymph node naive CD4+ cells.

The sorted Tregs were CD4+CD25+CD127-/low cells. Constant-region reverse primers amplified full-length variable regions, followed by semi-nested Nested Universal Primer A PCR. TCRdb reanalysed the 5' RACE reads using MiXCR and keeps one entry per CDR3 protein. The sample carries around 44,000 distinct CDR3 sequences, around 20% recorded once. Sequencing was performed on Tregs sorted from blood. The V call is TRBV9, the J call TRBJ1-1, with D possibly matching TRBD1 (6 bases). The clonotype originates from a female donor with breast cancer. CDR3: CASSVGTVNTEAFF. CDR3 nucleotide sequence: TGTGCCAGCAGCGTAGGGACAGTGAACACTGAAGCTTTCTTT.